This TCR beta chain was profiled in a study of blood T cell repertoires in COVID-19. The CDR3 has 15 residues. Between the trimmed V and J ends, which lost 1 base and 8 bases, there was a span of 15 bases. The germline V gene encodes CDR1 LGHNA and CDR2 YNFKEQ. The repertoire was sequenced with immunoSEQ multiplex PCR; TCRdb's copy has only in-frame clones and lacks some. The sample has 350,000 to 450,000 clones, around 92% seen once. This sequence joins TRBV4-2 and TRBJ2-4, with D perhaps TRBD1 (5 bases). Sequencing input: peripheral blood. This TCR was recovered from a man aged 40-49 years with acute or convalescent COVID-19. The DNA of the CDR3 is TGTGCCAGCAGCCAAGTTTTAGGGGCTCCGGACATTCAGTACTTC. It translates to CASSQVLGAPDIQYF.